This T cell receptor (beta chain) was retrieved from a study of T cell changes during pregnancy in multiple sclerosis. V lost 0 bases and J lost 4, with 19 bases in between. CDR1 and CDR2 (germline): LGHNA, YNFKEQ. The CDR3 is 19 residues long. Some clones are missing from TCRdb's copy, which holds only in-frame ones; the method was immunoSEQ multiplex PCR. This sample yields fewer than 50,000 clones, of which roughly 93% are seen a single time; about 4.7% belongs to the top ten. The clonotype was recovered from a female donor with multiple sclerosis, enrolled in a pregnancy study. Material: CD8+ T cells from peripheral blood mononuclear cells, obtained in the first trimester of pregnancy. The rearrangement joins TRBV4-2 to TRBJ2-6, with D tentatively TRBD1 (6 bases). CDR3 coding DNA: TGTGCCAGCAGCCAAGATCCACCCGACAGGCCCAACGGGGCCAACGTCCTGACTTTC. This sequence encodes CASSQDPPDRPNGANVLTF.